The 29 T cell receptor beta chains below come from one sample, sequenced in a study of cytomegalovirus exposure and HLA in healthy donors. PCR amplification relied on 60 Vbeta primers (plus 13 Jbeta primers). Here immunoSEQ multiplex PCR was the method, and the copy in TCRdb shows in-frame clones only, minus some. The repertoire includes 120,000 or so clones, 15% to 20% of them detected once, and roughly 2.7% sits in the top ten. The sequenced sample consisted of PBMCs. The receptors here all came from a female donor in good health and CMV-seropositive.

The chain is built from TRBV6-6 and TRBJ2-5; D is possibly TRBD2 (5 bases). Germline-derived CDR1 and CDR2 are MNHNY and SVGAGI (reference sequence). The CDR3 extends over 15 amino acids. V was trimmed by 0 bases and J by 3 bases, leaving 11 bases between them. This chain's CDR3 is CASSYSILDKETQYF. CDR3 nucleotides: TGTGCCAGCAGTTACTCGATACTAGATAAAGAGACCCAGTACTTC.

In this sample, this clone turned up a few times. One junction end disagrees with the germline gene, perhaps due to a read error. V is TRBV4-3 and J is TRBJ1-1, with D possibly being TRBD1 (6 bases). Germline assignment: CDR1 LGHNA and CDR2 YSLEER. The CDR3 extends over 13 amino acids. The CDR3 region is CASGQGRNTEAFF. In DNA form, the CDR3 reads TGCGCCAGCGGCCAGGGGAGGAACACTGAAGCTTTCTTT.

This clone was observed a handful of times. The chain employs TRBV6-6 and TRBJ2-3; D is unclear. The CDR3 length is 12 residues. Germline V gene data show CDR1 as MNHNY and CDR2 as SVGAGI (reference sequence). Trimming pared 5 bases from V and 1 base from J, leaving 4 bases between. CDR3 region: CASSPGTDTQYF. CDR3 bases: TGTGCCAGCAGTCCCGGCACAGATACGCAGTATTTT.

This chain links TRBV6-5 with TRBJ1-5, with TRBD1 as a possible D gene (6 bases). Trimming shortened V by 4 bases and J by 4 bases, and 11 bases separated the two germline ends. Germline assignment: CDR1 MNHEY and CDR2 SVGAGI. The CDR3 loop spans 14 amino acids. The CDR3 sequence: CASSSVTGNQPQHF. Written as DNA, the CDR3 is TGTGCCAGCAGTTCCGTGACAGGAAATCAGCCCCAGCATTTT.

The chain has TRBV7-9 and TRBJ1-4; 8 nucleotides line up with TRBD1. The CDR3 sequence is 16 residues long. Germline values: CDR1 SEHNR, CDR2 FQNEAQ (reference sequence). V dropped 5 bases and J dropped 0; count of bases not matched to a gene: 5. The CDR3 loop is CASSNRGEATNEKLFF. The CDR3 nucleotides read TGTGCCAGCAGCAACAGGGGGGAGGCAACTAATGAAAAACTGTTTTTT.

This clone was found a few times. This chain connects TRBV2 to TRBJ2-3; TRBD1 agrees at 8 bases. Trimming removed 11 bases from V and 2 bases from J; junction bases left unmatched: 9. This CDR3 has 14 residues. Per the germline V gene, CDR1 is SNHLY and CDR2 is FYNNEI. The CDR3 loop is CAGNRDRTTDTQYF. The DNA of the CDR3 is TGTGCCGGAAACCGGGACAGGACCACAGATACGCAGTATTTT.

The chain links TRBV28 to TRBJ2-5; the D gene is possibly TRBD2 (6 bases). The CDR3 is 14 residues long. The germline V and J ends were trimmed by 8 bases and 5 bases, with 18 bases remaining between them. Germline CDR1 is MDHEN and CDR2 is SYDVKM. The CDR3 DNA follows: TGTGCCAGCCACAGTGCGGGATTGCAGGAGACCCAGTACTTC. This sequence encodes CASHSAGLQETQYF.

V gene TRBV10-1 combines with J gene TRBJ2-1; 14 bases agree with TRBD2. Germline lookup yields CDR1 WNHNN and CDR2 SYGVQD (reference sequence). The CDR3 sequence is 17 residues long. V shed 4 bases and J 6 bases; nucleotides not matched to a gene: 8. Written as DNA, the CDR3 is TGCGCCAGCAGTGGTAGGACTAGCGGGGGGCCATCCAATGAGCAGTTCTTC. Translating it yields CASSGRTSGGPSNEQFF.

The chain employs TRBV6-1 and TRBJ2-1; 7 positions match TRBD2. Trimming cost V 0 bases and J 5 bases; bases outside gene matches: 4. This CDR3 contains 15 residues. Germline values: CDR1 MNHNS, CDR2 SASEGT. CDR3 coding DNA: TGTGCCAGCAGTGAAGCGGCTAGCGGAAACAATGAGCAGTTCTTC. It encodes CASSEAASGNNEQFF.

This chain links TRBV5-6 with TRBJ1-5; possibly TRBD1 for D (5 bases). Germline V gene lookup returns CDR1 SGHDT and CDR2 YYEEEE. The CDR3 length is 15 residues. V lost 0 bases and J lost 4, with 11 bases in between. The CDR3 nucleotides read TGTGCCAGCAGCTTGGTTGGACAACTAAATCAGCCCCAGCATTTT. Translating gives CASSLVGQLNQPQHF. The whole variable domain, filled in from reference TRBV5-6 and TRBJ1-5, reads DAGVTQSPTHLIKTRGQQVTLRCSPKSGHDTVSWYQQALGQGPQFIFQYYEEEERQRGNFPDRFSGHQFPNYSSELNVNALLLGDSALYLCASSLVGQLNQPQHFGDGTRLSIL.

The chain recombines TRBV7-8 with TRBJ2-2; 15 bases fit TRBD2. The germline gives CDR1 SGHVS, CDR2 FQNEAQ. With V trimmed by 5 bases and J by 5 bases, 9 bases remained unmatched. This CDR3 spans 18 amino acids. The CDR3 sequence is CASSPRRTSGRATGELFF. The DNA of the CDR3 is TGTGCCAGCAGCCCGAGAAGGACTAGCGGGAGGGCAACCGGGGAGCTGTTTTTT.

The CDR3 DNA is TGTGCCAGCAGTTCCTCCCGACAGCTCCCACCTGAAGCTTTCTTT. The encoded protein is CASSSSRQLPPEAFF. The J gene is TRBJ1-1, the V gene TRBV28; D is perhaps TRBD1 (5 bases). V lost 4 bases, J lost 6 bases, and 18 bases lay in between. Per germline, CDR1 MDHEN and CDR2 SYDVKM. CDR3 size: 15 residues.

The chain has TRBV7-9 and TRBJ1-2; 8 bases are a match to TRBD1. CDR1 and CDR2 (germline): SEHNR, FQNEAQ (reference sequence). The CDR3 has 15 amino acids. The J segment lost 8 bases and the V segment lost 2 bases, leaving 10 bases of the junction unmatched. The CDR3 sequence is CASSLKPGQVGGYTF. The CDR3 coding sequence is TGTGCCAGCAGCTTAAAACCGGGACAGGTGGGGGGCTACACCTTC.

In this sample, this clone turned up a few times. The chain couples TRBV28 to TRBJ2-3; TRBD2 matches 7 bases. The CDR3 is 15 residues long. V shed 6 bases and J 0 bases; nucleotides not matched to a gene: 6. CDR1 and CDR2 from the germline V gene are MDHEN and SYDVKM. Here the CDR3 reads CASRLLAPSTDTQYF. The CDR3 region has the DNA TGTGCCAGCAGATTACTAGCGCCCAGCACAGATACGCAGTATTTT.

The gene calls are TRBV19 and TRBJ1-5; D call uncertain. Germline CDR1 LNHDA, CDR2 SQIVND (reference sequence). This CDR3 region has 14 residues. The germline V and J ends were trimmed by 5 bases and 0 bases, with 8 bases remaining between them. In nucleotides, the CDR3 is TGTGCCAGTAGTCGGGTTAATAGCAATCAGCCCCAGCATTTT. It is translated as CASSRVNSNQPQHF.

This sequence joins TRBV29-1 and TRBJ1-2, with D perhaps matching TRBD1 (6 bases). CDR3 length: 12 amino acids. Germline V gene lookup returns CDR1 SQVTM and CDR2 ANQGSEA. V lost 3 bases to trimming and J lost 5 bases, with 10 bases between them. In nucleotides, the CDR3 is TGCAGCGTTGAGGGGGCAAGGTATGGCTACACCTTC. Amino acids: CSVEGARYGYTF.

This clone was seen a few times. The rearrangement links TRBV5-4 to TRBJ2-7; 8 bases fit TRBD2. This CDR3 has 15 residues. Germline V gives CDR1 SGHNT, CDR2 YYREEE (reference sequence). The V segment lost 4 bases and the J segment 6 bases; nucleotides outside the gene matches: 12. The CDR3 protein is CASSRRSGRIPEQYF. CDR3 DNA sequence: TGTGCCAGCAGCCGGAGGAGCGGGAGAATCCCCGAGCAGTACTTC.

The J gene is TRBJ2-7, the V gene TRBV4-1, with a weak D call TRBD2 (6 bases). Trimming pared 1 base from V and 0 bases from J, leaving 7 bases between. In germline, CDR1 is MGHRA, CDR2 YSYEKL. This CDR3 region has 14 residues. The CDR3 here is CASSQASVSYEQYF. The DNA for the CDR3 is TGCGCCAGCAGCCAAGCTAGCGTCTCCTACGAGCAGTACTTC.

This clone was counted between two and nine times. The chain combines TRBV28 with TRBJ1-2, with TRBD1 identical over 9 bases. V shed 10 bases, J shed 5 bases, and the junction held 8 bases outside the gene matches. CDR1 and CDR2 from the germline V gene are MDHEN and SYDVKM. CDR3 length: 13 amino acids. CDR3 sequence reads: CATSQGAEYGYTF. Here the CDR3 DNA reads TGTGCCACCTCACAGGGGGCAGAATATGGCTACACCTTC.

This clone was observed a few times. The chain employs TRBV9 and TRBJ2-2; a possible D gene is TRBD2 (7 bases). The CDR3 contains 15 residues. V was clipped by 5 bases and J by 3 bases, with 14 bases between them. CDR1 and CDR2 from the germline V gene are SGDLS and YYNGEE. The CDR3 coding sequence is TGTGCCAGCAGGAAGGGGGGGTTGGACACCGGGGAGCTGTTTTTT. It is translated as CASRKGGLDTGELFF.

The rearrangement joins TRBV15 to TRBJ2-3, with D perhaps matching TRBD2 (6 bases). V shed 10 bases and J shed 2 bases, with 16 bases lying between them. Germline V gives CDR1 LNHNV, CDR2 YYDKDF (reference sequence). The CDR3 length is 14 residues. The CDR3 region has the DNA TGTGCCATACGAAACTGGGGGGACACAGATACGCAGTATTTT. This gives the protein CAIRNWGDTDTQYF.

This sequence joins TRBV5-4 and TRBJ2-1; TRBD2 matches 11 bases. The CDR3 runs 17 residues. The V segment lost 4 bases and the J segment 0 bases; nucleotides outside the gene matches: 6. Germline loops: CDR1 SGHNT, CDR2 YYREEE (reference sequence). The CDR3 sequence: CASSTGLAGTSYNEQFF. DNA of the CDR3: TGTGCCAGCAGCACTGGACTAGCGGGCACCTCCTACAATGAGCAGTTCTTC.

V is TRBV4-1 and J is TRBJ2-1; 11 nucleotides agree with TRBD2. The CDR3 is 17 amino acids. The germline CDR1 and CDR2 sequences are MGHRA and YSYEKL. V was clipped by 6 bases and J by 0 bases; unmatched bases: 7. CDR3 coding DNA: TGCGCCAGCAGTCTTTTTAGCGGGAGGGCCTCCTACAATGAGCAGTTCTTC. Translation gives CASSLFSGRASYNEQFF.

The rearrangement joins TRBV18 to TRBJ1-1, with 7 bases fitting TRBD1. J was trimmed by 7 bases and V by 5 bases; bases with no gene match: 7. The germline V gene has CDR1 KGHSH and CDR2 LQKENI. CDR3 size: 13 residues. The CDR3 nucleotides are TGTGCCAGCTCATCACAGGGGAGGGGTGAAGCTTTCTTT. It codes for CASSSQGRGEAFF.

This clone was seen only a few times. The chain has TRBV6-1 and TRBJ2-7; D may be TRBD2 (5 bases). CDR3 size: 13 residues. Germline CDR1 reads MNHNS; CDR2 reads SASEGT. V was pared by 7 bases and J by 1 base, with 11 bases between. The CDR3 region is CASTRAGSYEQYF. For the CDR3, the DNA is TGTGCCAGCACCCGGGCGGGTTCCTACGAGCAGTACTTC.

This clone was seen only once. This CDR3 is CASSQDSGLTDTQYF. The CDR3 bases are TGTGCCAGCAGCCAGGACTCAGGCCTCACAGATACGCAGTATTTT. The V call is TRBV5-4, the J call TRBJ2-3; tentative D call: TRBD2 (5 bases). The CDR3 has 15 amino acids. The germline gives CDR1 SGHNT, CDR2 YYREEE (reference sequence). V lost 4 bases to trimming and J lost 2 bases, with 14 bases between them.

In this sample, this clone turned up a few times. This chain joins TRBV30 and TRBJ2-5, with D maybe TRBD1 (5 bases). Germline loops: CDR1 GTSNPN, CDR2 SVGIG (reference sequence). This CDR3 is built from 14 residues. With 8 bases removed from V and 2 bases from J, the gap between germline ends came to 18 bases. CDR3 residues: CAGKDRGPQETQYF. The CDR3 DNA sequence: TGTGCCGGCAAAGACAGAGGCCCACAAGAGACCCAGTACTTC.

This clone has just a few counts. The junction departs from the called germline gene at one end, perhaps through a read error. The chain joins TRBV11-2 to TRBJ2-5; D is unclear. Germline CDR1 is SGHAT and CDR2 is FQNNGV. CDR3 length: 17 residues. As DNA, the CDR3 is TGTGCCAGCAGGTTAGAACACGCCAATCCGAAAAAAGAGACCCAGTACTTC. This sequence encodes CASRLEHANPKKETQYF.

There are a few counts of this clone. The DNA for the CDR3 is TGTGCCAGCAGCCCCGGAACAGGCGCTACGGATGCGCAGTATTTT. It specifies CASSPGTGATDAQYF. The rearrangement joins TRBV21-1 to TRBJ2-3; TRBD1, as called in the table, went unchecked against the DNA. TRBV21-1 is marked as a pseudogene. The CDR3 is 15 amino acids.